A selection of T cell receptor beta chains follows, all from one sample in a study of CD8+ T cells in alopecia areata. Some clones are missing from TCRdb's copy, which holds only in-frame ones; the method was immunoSEQ multiplex PCR. In the table there are 150,000 to 200,000 clones, around 63% of which are singletons. The material sequenced was CD4+ T cells sorted from blood, taken at week 0. The source is a human donor with alopecia areata. Both conserved end residues are part of each CDR3. The D gene is left open where the match is weak.

j_call v_call d_call cdr3_aa
TRBJ1-2 TRBV2 . CASSVGNIGGYTF
TRBJ2-3 TRBV27 TRBD2 CASKLWDRGGIDTQYF
TRBJ2-4 TRBV25-1 . CASSGGHLAKNIQYF
TRBJ1-1 TRBV30 . CAWSPGPWRTEAFF
TRBJ1-1 TRBV10-3 . CAISEVRNTEAFF
TRBJ2-7 TRBV2 . CASSQRQNGQYF
TRBJ2-3 TRBV7-6 . CASRPGGTDTQYF
TRBJ1-2 TRBV29-1 TRBD1 CSVTGTGVSGYTF
TRBJ2-1 TRBV28 . CASSLDNREQFF
TRBJ2-7 TRBV29-1 . CSVEKGNGDEQYF
TRBJ1-4 TRBV23-1 . CASSPRADDNEKLFF
TRBJ1-4 TRBV30 . CAWKGEKLFF
TRBJ2-3 TRBV6-1 . CASSVRSDTQYF
TRBJ2-1 TRBV29-1 . CSVDSGTLYNEQFF
TRBJ1-1 TRBV11-2 . CASSLGPSGMNTEAFF
TRBJ2-1 TRBV14 . CASSQDLINNEQFF
TRBJ1-2 TRBV25-1 TRBD1 CASRGQLNYGYTF
TRBJ2-6 TRBV5-1 TRBD1 CASTPSGQSFSGANVLTF
TRBJ2-3 TRBV29-1 . CSVESPGPDTQYF
TRBJ1-2 TRBV10-3 . CAIRNDDPQGYTF
TRBJ2-1 TRBV4-3 TRBD2 CASSQDRLRGEEQFF
TRBJ1-1 TRBV20-1 . CSAHREVAAFF
TRBJ2-7 TRBV30 TRBD1 CAWSVDRRSYEQYF
TRBJ1-1 TRBV19 TRBD1 CATSTGLLTEAFF
TRBJ1-5 TRBV7-2 . CASSLFQVSNQPQHF
TRBJ2-3 TRBV9 TRBD1 CASSVVGQRTDTQYF
TRBJ2-3 TRBV29-1 . CSVVPLPTQYF